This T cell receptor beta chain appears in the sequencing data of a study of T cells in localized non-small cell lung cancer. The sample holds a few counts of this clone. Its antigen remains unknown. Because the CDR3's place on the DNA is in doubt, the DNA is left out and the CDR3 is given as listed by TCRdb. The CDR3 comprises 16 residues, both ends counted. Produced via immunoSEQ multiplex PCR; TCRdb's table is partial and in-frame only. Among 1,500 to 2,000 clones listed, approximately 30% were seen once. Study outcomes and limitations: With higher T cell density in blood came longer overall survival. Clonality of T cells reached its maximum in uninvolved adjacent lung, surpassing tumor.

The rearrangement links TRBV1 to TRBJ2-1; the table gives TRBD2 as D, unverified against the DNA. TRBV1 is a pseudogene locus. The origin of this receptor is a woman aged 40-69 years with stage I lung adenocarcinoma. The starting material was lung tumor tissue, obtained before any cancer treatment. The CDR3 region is CASSQVGTGSYNEQFF.